This T cell receptor (beta chain) was obtained from a study of CD8 T cells in Susac syndrome. Bulk CD8+ and CD4+ cells came from magnetic negative isolation; CD8+ TEMRA by FACS. The CDR3 contains 14 residues. In germline, CDR1 is MRHNA, CDR2 SNTAGT. V was shortened by 3 bases and J by 4 bases, with 9 bases between the two germline ends. The authors reverse transcribed roughly 0.5 to 1 ug RNA with random hexamers. Multiplex immunoSEQ PCR targeted 54 Vbeta and 13 Jbeta TCR beta segments. TCRdb ran MiXCR on the immunoSEQ multiplex PCR reads and lists one entry per CDR3 protein. The profile shows about 73,000 distinct CDR3 sequences, about 94% of them singletons.

The chain employs TRBV6-4 and TRBJ2-2; D unresolved. This TCR came from a human donor with multiple sclerosis. The sample was CD8+ T cells from PBMCs. The CDR3 coding sequence is TGTGCCAGCAGTGAAAGTGGAATCACCGGGGAGCTGTTTTTT. Translating gives CASSESGITGELFF.